This record concerns one T cell receptor (beta chain) sequence. Unstimulated Tregs (CD4+CD25+CD127-) and CD4+CD25- non-Tregs were sorted from PBMCs. CDR1 is MNHEY and CDR2 is SVGAGI in the germline V gene. V was cut by 8 bases and J by 0 bases, with 11 bases left in between. The CDR3 consists of 14 residues. This entry comes from a study of Tregs in tolerant kidney transplant recipients. Assay: immunoSEQ multiplex PCR; the TCRdb copy retains only in-frame clones and omits some. Found here are approximately 260,000 clones, roughly 80% of them singletons; the top ten hold 0.55% to 0.65%. The clonotype was recovered from a human donor in good health. Source material: CD4+ T cells from blood. The chain carries TRBV6-5 and TRBJ1-3; D uncertain. This CDR3 is CASRTFSSGNTIYF. For the CDR3, the DNA is TGTGCCAGCCGCACCTTCAGCTCTGGAAACACCATATATTTT.